These 29 T cell receptor beta chains came from one sample sequenced in a study of blood T cells in healthy people across ages. PCR was performed a second time for roughly 6 to 12 cycles using a sample-barcoded 5' primer and a J-beta primer mix. In TCRdb, the 5' RACE reads were re-called with MiXCR into one record per CDR3 protein. Of about 840,000 distinct CDR3 sequences in the sample, about 27% are singletons; the top ten hold 10%. These data also featured in a second study, about T cells of mothers and their children.

Sequenced sample: blood. These receptor sequences come from a woman between 40 and 50 years old in good health.

This sequence joins TRBV20-1 and TRBJ1-2; D is perhaps TRBD1 (5 bases). Trimming left V 2 bases short and J 8 bases short, with 15 bases between. CDR3 length equals 13 residues. From germline, CDR1 is DFQATT and CDR2 SNEGSKA (reference sequence). The chain's CDR3 is CSARPAGGRGYTF. The CDR3 DNA reads TGCAGTGCTAGACCGGCGGGGGGAAGGGGCTACACCTTC.

This clonotype was found many times. In DNA form, the CDR3 reads TGTGCCAGCGGACGACTAGCCCGGGCCGGGGAGCTGTTTTTT. Its translation is CASGRLARAGELFF. This rearrangement joins TRBV11-2 to TRBJ2-2; 7 bases match TRBD2. The CDR3 extends over 14 amino acids. V lost 8 bases and J lost 6; bases outside the gene matches: 9. Germline CDR1 is SGHAT and CDR2 is FQNNGV.

Notes on this clonotype: The junction departs from the called germline gene at one end, perhaps through a read error. The chain employs TRBV27 and TRBJ1-2; D unresolved. CDR1 MNHEY and CDR2 SMNVEV come from the germline V gene (reference sequence). The CDR3 runs 16 residues. The CDR3 loop is CAGSLSSQKLAYGYTF. CDR3 sequence (DNA): TGTGCCGGCAGTTTATCGTCGCAGAAGCTGGCATATGGCTACACCTTC.

The chain uses TRBV7-2 and TRBJ2-7; TRBD2 matches at 8 bases. The end of the DNA fits TRBJ2-5 better, so the J call may be wrong. CDR3 length equals 18 residues. Germline CDR1 SGHTA, CDR2 FQGNSA. CDR3 sequence: CASSLPLGRGGSGETQYF. As DNA, the CDR3 is TGTGCCAGCAGCTTACCGCTGGGGCGCGGGGGGAGTGGTGAGACCCAGTACTTC.

This clonotype occurred a few times. The chain employs TRBV28 and TRBJ1-2; possibly TRBD1 for D (6 bases). Germline V gives CDR1 MDHEN, CDR2 SYDVKM. This CDR3 has 13 amino acids. Trimming removed 7 bases at V and 8 bases at J, with 17 bases between. The CDR3 sequence is CASTLGGAAGYTF. In nucleotides, the CDR3 is TGTGCCAGCACCTTGGGGGGGGCGGCAGGCTACACCTTC.

A note on this clonotype: With a much larger clone just one base away, this may be a read error. V and J are TRBV7-2 and TRBJ2-1, with 8 bases that match TRBD1. The germline V gene encodes CDR1 SGHTA and CDR2 FQGNSA. There are 15 residues in the CDR3. CDR3 nucleotides: TGTGCCGGCAGCTTTGACAGGGGCTCCTACAATGAGCAGTTCTTC. Residues: CAGSFDRGSYNEQFF.

This clonotype appeared a few times. The chain joins TRBV5-3 to TRBJ1-5; D may be TRBD1 (5 bases). TRBV5-3 is known as an ORF, though its function is uncertain. This CDR3 comprises 17 residues. Between the trimmed V and J ends, which lost 4 bases and 3 bases, there was a span of 20 bases. The CDR3 region has the DNA TGTGCCAGAAGCCCGACGGGACTCTCAGACCTCAATCAGCCCCAGCATTTT. It is translated as CARSPTGLSDLNQPQHF.

The J gene is TRBJ2-3, the V gene TRBV7-9; TRBD1 is a possible D gene (5 bases). This CDR3 has 16 residues. Deletions cut 4 bases from V and 2 bases from J, with 16 bases between. Germline V gene data show CDR1 as SEHNR and CDR2 as FQNEAQ (reference sequence). CDR3 nucleotides: TGTGCCAGCAGCTCCACCGAAGGGGTCCTCACAGATACGCAGTATTTT. Translating gives CASSSTEGVLTDTQYF.

The rearrangement links TRBV12-3 or TRBV12-4 to TRBJ2-7; D is uncertain. Trimming stripped 6 bases from V and 4 bases from J, with 10 bases between. The CDR3 loop spans 12 amino acids. CDR3 region: CASRRLLYEQYF. In DNA form, the CDR3 reads TGTGCCAGCAGACGCCTTTTATACGAGCAGTACTTC.

The chain recombines TRBV7-2 with TRBJ1-2; the match to TRBD1 covers 9 bases. The CDR3 loop spans 16 amino acids. V shed 5 bases, J shed 2 bases, and the junction held 9 bases outside the gene matches. CDR1 and CDR2 from the germline V gene are SGHTA and FQGNSA. The CDR3 DNA sequence: TGTGCCAGCAGCACGCCTCCCGGACAGGGGAACTATGGCTACACCTTC. The encoded protein is CASSTPPGQGNYGYTF.

Of note for this clonotype: A read error may account for a junction end that differs from germline. The V and J genes are TRBV12-3 or TRBV12-4 and TRBJ2-3; TRBD1 agrees at 12 bases. The CDR3 runs 15 residues. CDR3 in amino acids: CASRGDRGPPDTEYF. DNA for the CDR3: TGTGCCAGCAGAGGGGACAGGGGGCCTCCAGATACGGAGTATTTT.

The J gene is TRBJ1-5, the V gene TRBV7-6; the D gene is possibly TRBD1 (6 bases). CDR1 and CDR2 (germline): SGHVS, FNYEAQ. The ends were cut back, 5 bases at V and 5 bases at J, with 19 bases in the middle. CDR3 length: 16 residues. The CDR3 loop is CASSPGGGGGYQPQHF. The CDR3 DNA sequence: TGTGCCAGCAGCCCTGGGGGCGGGGGAGGGTATCAGCCCCAGCATTTT. The whole variable domain, remainder taken from reference TRBV7-6 and TRBJ1-5, is GAGVSQSPRYKVTKRGQDVALRCDPISGHVSLYWYRQALGQGPEFLTYFNYEAQQDKSGLPNDRFSAERPEGSISTLTIQRTEQRDSAMYRCASSPGGGGGYQPQHFGDGTRLSIL.

This clonotype was seen ten or more times. The chain combines TRBV15 with TRBJ2-5, with D possibly TRBD2 on 6 matching bases. CDR1 is LNHNV, CDR2 YYDKDF, per germline (reference sequence). V lost 1 base and J lost 3, with 6 bases in between. CDR3 length: 13 amino acids. As DNA, the CDR3 is TGTGCCACCAGCAGAGCGGGGGAAGAGACCCAGTACTTC. The encoded protein is CATSRAGEETQYF.

J is TRBJ2-4 and V is TRBV3-1; TRBD2 is a possible D gene (6 bases). V lost 1 base and J lost 9, with 13 bases in between. CDR3 length: 14 residues. Germline lookup yields CDR1 LGHDT and CDR2 YNNKEL (reference sequence). The CDR3, as DNA: TGTGCCAGCAGCCAAGGACTAGGATGGGGCATTCAGTACTTC. Its protein product is CASSQGLGWGIQYF.

This clonotype was recorded a few times. The gene calls are TRBV5-1 and TRBJ2-3; 10 bases are a match to TRBD2. V shed 4 bases and J 5 bases; nucleotides not matched to a gene: 7. This CDR3 is 15 amino acids long. The V gene's germline CDR1 is SGHRS and CDR2 YFSETQ. The CDR3 nucleotides read TGCGCCAGCAGCCGTCAGCGGGGGGGCCAAGATACGCAGTATTTT. Translation gives CASSRQRGGQDTQYF.

This clonotype was observed at least ten times. The chain links TRBV25-1 to TRBJ2-5; 8 bases are a match to TRBD2. CDR1 is MGHDK and CDR2 is SYGVNS in the germline V gene. The CDR3 loop spans 15 amino acids. The trim removed 2 bases at V and 0 bases at J, leaving 2 bases unmatched. DNA of the CDR3: TGTGCCAGCAGTGAACAGCGGGGGAACCAAGAGACCCAGTACTTC. Translation: CASSEQRGNQETQYF.

As regards this clonotype: One base away lies a much larger clone, so this may be a sequencing read error. V is TRBV27 and J is TRBJ2-1; 9 nucleotides line up with TRBD1. The trim removed 6 bases at V and 7 bases at J, leaving 7 bases unmatched. CDR1 and CDR2 (germline): MNHEY, SMNVEV (reference sequence). The CDR3 length is 14 residues. In DNA, the CDR3 is TGTGCCAGCAGCCCCGGGACAGGGTTGAATGAGCAGTTCTTC. This translates into CASSPGTGLNEQFF.

The genes are TRBV12-3 or TRBV12-4 and TRBJ1-1; D possibly corresponds to TRBD1 (6 bases). This CDR3 is built from 14 residues. Trimming left V 6 bases short and J 11 bases short, with 22 bases between. This chain's CDR3 is CASRRTTGTSGAFF. The CDR3 DNA sequence: TGTGCCAGCAGACGAACAACCGGGACATCGGGGGCTTTCTTT.

V and J are TRBV28 and TRBJ1-5; unclear D gene. Trimming stripped 3 bases from V and 5 bases from J, with 11 bases between. Germline V gives CDR1 MDHEN, CDR2 SYDVKM. The CDR3 loop spans 14 amino acids. CDR3 bases: TGTGCCAGCAGTTTGGCAGTCTCCTATCAGCCCCAGCATTTT. It yields the protein CASSLAVSYQPQHF. Based on the CDR3 plus reference TRBV28 and TRBJ1-5, the full variable domain is DVKVTQSSRYLVKRTGEKVFLECVQDMDHENMFWYRQDPGLGLRLIYFSYDVKMKEKGDIPEGYSVSREKKERFSLILESASTNQTSMYLCASSLAVSYQPQHFGDGTRLSIL.

The rearrangement joins TRBV20-1 to TRBJ1-1; possible D gene TRBD1, 6 bases. Trimming took 3 bases from V and 0 from J, leaving 14 bases between them. The CDR3 sequence is 15 residues long. Germline V lookup: CDR1 DFQATT, CDR2 SNEGSKA (reference sequence). In nucleotides, the CDR3 is TGCAGTGCTAGTCCCGGACAGAGGATGAACACTGAAGCTTTCTTT. Its protein is CSASPGQRMNTEAFF.

This clonotype is a singleton in its sample. Its ends do not fully match the called genes, so a read error is possible. The chain combines TRBV28 with TRBJ1-4; D gene ambiguous. The CDR3 totals 15 residues. Per the germline V gene, CDR1 is MDHEN and CDR2 is SYDVKM. The CDR3 is CVSSSPHATNEKLFF. The CDR3 bases are TGTGTCAGCAGTTCACCCCATGCAACTAATGAAAAACTGTTTTTT.

V gene TRBV7-2 combines with J gene TRBJ1-5; TRBD1 matches at 8 bases. The junction had 8 bases not matched to a gene; V was cut back by 4 bases and J by 9 bases. Germline CDR1 is SGHTA and CDR2 is FQGNSA. This CDR3 region has 14 residues. The CDR3 spells CASSYDRGFSPQHF. The CDR3 coding sequence is TGTGCCAGCAGCTACGACAGGGGCTTTTCGCCCCAGCATTTT.

J is TRBJ1-1 and V is TRBV7-9, with D unresolved. Per germline, CDR1 SEHNR and CDR2 FQNEAQ (reference sequence). The CDR3 extends over 14 amino acids. Between the trimmed V and J ends, which lost 0 bases and 3 bases, there was a span of 8 bases. The CDR3 DNA reads TGTGCCAGCAGCTTAGCTGGTTGGGACACTGAAGCTTTCTTT. Its translation is CASSLAGWDTEAFF. Together with reference TRBV7-9 and TRBJ1-1, the CDR3 gives the full variable domain: DTGVSQNPRHKITKRGQNVTFRCDPISEHNRLYWYRQTLGQGPEFLTYFQNEAQLEKSRLLSDRFSAERPKGSFSTLEIQRTEQGDSAMYLCASSLAGWDTEAFFGQGTRLTVV.

The chain joins TRBV7-2 to TRBJ2-1; perhaps TRBD2 as D (5 bases). The length of the CDR3 is 13 residues. The germline CDR1 and CDR2 sequences are SGHTA and FQGNSA. Trimming left V 9 bases short and J 7 bases short, with 16 bases between. CDR3 DNA sequence: TGTGCCAGTAGGCGAGCGTCGGGAAATGAGCAGTTCTTC. Its protein product is CASRRASGNEQFF.

Comments on this clonotype: A junction boundary mismatches the germline segment, possibly from a read error. V usage is TRBV9 and J usage is TRBJ1-2; D remains ambiguous. CDR1 and CDR2 from the germline V gene are SGDLS and YYNGEE. This CDR3 region has 13 residues. CDR3 DNA sequence: TGTGCCAGCAGCGCCGGTGAGGCCTATGGCAACACCTTC. Translation gives CASSAGEAYGNTF.

This clonotype was found many times. This chain connects TRBV6-4 to TRBJ2-1; D is unclear. The CDR3 runs to 13 residues. Germline values: CDR1 MRHNA, CDR2 SNTAGT. Trimming left V 3 bases short and J 8 bases short, with 11 bases between. For the CDR3, the DNA is TGTGCCAGCAGTGATGGACCGTACGATGAGCAGTTCTTC. Encoded protein: CASSDGPYDEQFF.

In this sample, this clonotype turned up many times. V is TRBV5-1 and J is TRBJ2-7, with a weak D call TRBD1 (6 bases). The germline V gene has CDR1 SGHRS and CDR2 YFSETQ. V was trimmed by 3 bases and J by 3 bases, leaving 13 bases between them. This CDR3 region has 14 residues. The CDR3 loop is CASSSRDIGYEQYF. The CDR3 DNA reads TGCGCCAGCAGCTCACGGGACATCGGCTACGAGCAGTACTTC. The full variable domain, with the rest looked up from reference TRBV5-1 and TRBJ2-7, is KAGVTQTPRYLIKTRGQQVTLSCSPISGHRSVSWYQQTPGQGLQFLFEYFSETQRNKGNFPGRFSGRQFSNSRSEMNVSTLELGDSALYLCASSSRDIGYEQYFGPGTRLTVT.

V and J are TRBV5-6 and TRBJ1-1, with TRBD1 matching over 7 bases. The CDR3 runs to 17 residues. Germline CDR1 and CDR2: SGHDT and YYEEEE. Trimming at V came to 5 bases and at J to 0 bases, leaving 13 bases not matched to a gene. CDR3 amino acids: CASRGAGQLLLNTEAFF. DNA of the CDR3: TGTGCCAGCAGGGGTGCGGGACAGCTTCTTTTGAACACTGAAGCTTTCTTT.

The chain links TRBV29-1 to TRBJ2-4, with 12 positions matching TRBD1. The CDR3 runs 15 residues. V dropped 1 base and J dropped 13; count of bases not matched to a gene: 11. Germline V gene lookup returns CDR1 SQVTM and CDR2 ANQGSEA. The CDR3 region has the DNA TGCAGCGTTGAAGTTGGGACAGGGGGCCCCTACGGGCAGTACTTC. Protein sequence: CSVEVGTGGPYGQYF.